This entry concerns a single T cell receptor (beta chain). Its antigen is not known. One junction end does not reproduce the germline sequence, and a read error may be involved. The source of the sample is a study of blood T cells in healthy people across ages. The study, taken as a whole, reports: Compared with aged donors, long-lived donors showed fewer expanded clones, suggesting selection.

For the second PCR, which ran for about 7 to 11 cycles, a sample-barcoded 5' primer and a J-beta primer mix were used. Via MiXCR, TCRdb re-called the 5' RACE reads, giving one row per CDR3 protein. The repertoire has about 1.5 million distinct CDR3 sequences, 42% of them found once; the top ten carry less than 8%. Whenever a sample was processed, at least 6 million PBMCs were isolated. The CDR3 is made up of 16 amino acids. Germline assignment: CDR1 SGHRS and CDR2 YFSETQ. Sequences were obtained from blood. The V gene is TRBV5-1, the J gene TRBJ2-1, with 8 bases that match TRBD1. The receptor was isolated from a woman between 18 and 29 years old in good health. The CDR3: CASSLETGGYYNEQFF. The DNA of the CDR3 is TGCGCTAGCAGCTTGGAAACAGGGGGATATTACAATGAGCAGTTCTTC. Variable domain in full (rest from reference TRBV5-1 and TRBJ2-1): KAGVTQTPRYLIKTRGQQVTLSCSPISGHRSVSWYQQTPGQGLQFLFEYFSETQRNKGNFPGRFSGRQFSNSRSEMNVSTLELGDSALYLCASSLETGGYYNEQFFGPGTRLTVL.